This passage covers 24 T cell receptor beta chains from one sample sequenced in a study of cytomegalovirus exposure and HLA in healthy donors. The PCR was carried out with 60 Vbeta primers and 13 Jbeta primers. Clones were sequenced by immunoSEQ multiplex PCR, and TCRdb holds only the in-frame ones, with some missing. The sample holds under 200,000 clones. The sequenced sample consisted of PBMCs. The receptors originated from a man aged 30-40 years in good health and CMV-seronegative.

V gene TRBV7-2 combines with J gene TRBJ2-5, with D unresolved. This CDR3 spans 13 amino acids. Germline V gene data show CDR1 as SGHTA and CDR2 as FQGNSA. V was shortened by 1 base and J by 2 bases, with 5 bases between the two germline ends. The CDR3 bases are TGTGCCAGCAGCTTAGTACAGCAAGAGACCCAGTACTTC. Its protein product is CASSLVQQETQYF.

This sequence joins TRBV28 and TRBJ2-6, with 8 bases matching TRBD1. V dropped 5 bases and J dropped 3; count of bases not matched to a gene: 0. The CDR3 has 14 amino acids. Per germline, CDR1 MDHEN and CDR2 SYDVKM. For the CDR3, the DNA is TGTGCCAGCAGTACAGGGGGTGGGGCCAACGTCCTGACTTTC. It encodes CASSTGGGANVLTF.

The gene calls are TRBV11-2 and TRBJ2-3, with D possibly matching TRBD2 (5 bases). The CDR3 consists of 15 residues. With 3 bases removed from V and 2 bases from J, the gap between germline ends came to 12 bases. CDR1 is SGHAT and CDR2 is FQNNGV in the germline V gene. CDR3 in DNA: TGTGCCAGCAGCTTTCTGGACTTACTCACAGATACGCAGTATTTT. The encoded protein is CASSFLDLLTDTQYF. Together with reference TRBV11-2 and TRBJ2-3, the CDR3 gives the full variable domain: EAGVAQSPRYKIIEKRQSVAFWCNPISGHATLYWYQQILGQGPKLLIQFQNNGVVDDSQLPKDRFSAERLKGVDSTLKIQPAKLEDSAVYLCASSFLDLLTDTQYFGPGTRLTVL.

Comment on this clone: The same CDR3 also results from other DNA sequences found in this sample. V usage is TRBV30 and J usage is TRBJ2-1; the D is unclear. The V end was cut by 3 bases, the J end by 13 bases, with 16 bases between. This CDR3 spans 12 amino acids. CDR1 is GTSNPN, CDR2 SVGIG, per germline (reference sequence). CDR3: CAWSPNPSSQFF. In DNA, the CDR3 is TGTGCCTGGAGCCCGAACCCCAGTTCTCAGTTCTTC.

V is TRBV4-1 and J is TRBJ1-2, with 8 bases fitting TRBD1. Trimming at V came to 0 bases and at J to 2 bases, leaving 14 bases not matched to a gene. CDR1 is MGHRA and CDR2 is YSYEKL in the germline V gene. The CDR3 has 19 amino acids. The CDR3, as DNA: TGCGCCAGCAGCCAAGACGGGCAGGGGGCTGCCCTCATAAACTATGGCTACACCTTC. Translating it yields CASSQDGQGAALINYGYTF.

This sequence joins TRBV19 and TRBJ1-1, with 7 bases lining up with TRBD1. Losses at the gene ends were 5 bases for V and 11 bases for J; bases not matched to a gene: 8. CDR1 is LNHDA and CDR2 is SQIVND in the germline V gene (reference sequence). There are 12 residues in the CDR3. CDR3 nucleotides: TGTGCCAGTAGTCAACCGACAGGGACGGCTTTCTTT. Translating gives CASSQPTGTAFF.

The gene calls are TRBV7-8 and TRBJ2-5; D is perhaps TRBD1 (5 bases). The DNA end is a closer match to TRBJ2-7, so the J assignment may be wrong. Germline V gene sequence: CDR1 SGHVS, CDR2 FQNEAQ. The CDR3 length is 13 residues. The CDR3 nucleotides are TGTGCCAGCAGCTTAGAGACAGTCTACGAGCAGTACTTC. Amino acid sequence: CASSLETVYEQYF.

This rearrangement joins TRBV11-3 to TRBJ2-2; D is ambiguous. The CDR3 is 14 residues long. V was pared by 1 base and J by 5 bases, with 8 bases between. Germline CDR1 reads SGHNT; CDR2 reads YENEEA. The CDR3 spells CASSLGRVTGELFF. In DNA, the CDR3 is TGTGCCAGCAGCTTAGGTCGGGTTACCGGGGAGCTGTTTTTT.

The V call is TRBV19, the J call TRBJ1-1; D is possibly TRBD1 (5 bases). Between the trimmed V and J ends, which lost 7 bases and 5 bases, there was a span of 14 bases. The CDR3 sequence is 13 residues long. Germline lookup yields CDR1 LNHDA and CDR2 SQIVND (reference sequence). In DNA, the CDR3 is TGTGCCAGTAAGCAGGGAGGGATAACTGAAGCTTTCTTT. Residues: CASKQGGITEAFF.

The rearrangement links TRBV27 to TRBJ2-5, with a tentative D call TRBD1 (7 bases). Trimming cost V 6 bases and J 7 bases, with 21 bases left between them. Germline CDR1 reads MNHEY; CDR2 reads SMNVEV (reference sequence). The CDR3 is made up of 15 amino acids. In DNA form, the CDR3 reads TGTGCCAGCAGCATGGACAGGCTGTTGGGGGGGACCCAGTACTTC. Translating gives CASSMDRLLGGTQYF.

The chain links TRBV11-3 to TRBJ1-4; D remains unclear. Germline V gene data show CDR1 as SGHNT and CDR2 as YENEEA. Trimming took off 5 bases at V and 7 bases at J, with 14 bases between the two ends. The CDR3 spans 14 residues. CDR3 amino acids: CASSNRSRGEKLFF. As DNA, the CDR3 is TGTGCCAGCAGCAACCGGTCTCGGGGTGAAAAACTGTTTTTT.

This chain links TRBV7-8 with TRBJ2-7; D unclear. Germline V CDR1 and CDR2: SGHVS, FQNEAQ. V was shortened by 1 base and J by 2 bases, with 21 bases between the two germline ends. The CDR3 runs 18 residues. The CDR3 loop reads CASSLVVHPGQDPYEQYF. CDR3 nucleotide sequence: TGTGCCAGCAGCTTAGTAGTGCATCCTGGGCAGGATCCCTACGAGCAGTACTTC.

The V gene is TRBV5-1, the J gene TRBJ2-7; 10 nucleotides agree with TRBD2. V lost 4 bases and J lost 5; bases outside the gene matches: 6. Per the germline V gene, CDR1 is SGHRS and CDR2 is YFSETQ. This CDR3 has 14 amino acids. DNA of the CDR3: TGCGCCAGCAGCAACGGACTAGCGGAGAACGAGCAGTACTTC. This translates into CASSNGLAENEQYF.

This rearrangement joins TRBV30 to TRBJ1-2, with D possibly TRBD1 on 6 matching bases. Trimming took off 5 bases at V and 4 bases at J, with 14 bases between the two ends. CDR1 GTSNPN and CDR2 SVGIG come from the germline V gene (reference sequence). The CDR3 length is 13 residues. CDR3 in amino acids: CAWATGNTYGYTF. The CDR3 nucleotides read TGTGCCTGGGCGACAGGAAATACCTATGGCTACACCTTC.

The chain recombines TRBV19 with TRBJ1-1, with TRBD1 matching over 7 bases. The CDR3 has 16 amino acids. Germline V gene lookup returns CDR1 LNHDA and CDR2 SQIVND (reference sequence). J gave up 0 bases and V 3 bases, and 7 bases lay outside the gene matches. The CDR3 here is CASSMGRQGLNTEAFF. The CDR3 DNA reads TGTGCCAGTAGTATGGGGAGACAGGGCCTGAACACTGAAGCTTTCTTT.

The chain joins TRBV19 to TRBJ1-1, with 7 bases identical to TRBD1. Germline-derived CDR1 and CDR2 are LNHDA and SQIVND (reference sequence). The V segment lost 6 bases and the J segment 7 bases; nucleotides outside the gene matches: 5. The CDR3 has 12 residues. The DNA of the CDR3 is TGTGCCAGTAGCGCGACAGGGCTTGAAGCTTTCTTT. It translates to CASSATGLEAFF.

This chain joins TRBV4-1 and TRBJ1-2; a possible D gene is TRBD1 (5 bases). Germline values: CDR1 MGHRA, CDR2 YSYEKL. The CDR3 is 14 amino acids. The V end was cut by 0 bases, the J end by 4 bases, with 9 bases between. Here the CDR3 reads CASSQEPGSYGYTF. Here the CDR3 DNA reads TGCGCCAGCAGCCAAGAGCCAGGGTCCTATGGCTACACCTTC.

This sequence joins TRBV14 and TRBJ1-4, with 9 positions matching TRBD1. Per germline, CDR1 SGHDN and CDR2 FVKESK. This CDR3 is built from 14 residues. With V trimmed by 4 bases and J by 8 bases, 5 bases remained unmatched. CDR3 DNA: TGTGCCAGCAGCCGAGGGACAGGGAGGGAAAAACTGTTTTTT. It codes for CASSRGTGREKLFF.

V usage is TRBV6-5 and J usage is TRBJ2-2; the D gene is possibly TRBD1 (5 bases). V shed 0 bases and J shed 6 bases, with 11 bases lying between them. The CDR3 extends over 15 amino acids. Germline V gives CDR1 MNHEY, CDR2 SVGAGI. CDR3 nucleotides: TGTGCCAGCAGTTACTCTGCAGGGCCCCCCGGGGAGCTGTTTTTT. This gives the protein CASSYSAGPPGELFF.

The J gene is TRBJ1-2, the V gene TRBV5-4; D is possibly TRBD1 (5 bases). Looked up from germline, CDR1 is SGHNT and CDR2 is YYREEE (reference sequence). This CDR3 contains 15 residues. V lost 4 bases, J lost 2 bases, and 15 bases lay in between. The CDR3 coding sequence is TGTGCCAGCAGCATCCAAGGGGACTGGAACTATGGCTACACCTTC. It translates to CASSIQGDWNYGYTF.

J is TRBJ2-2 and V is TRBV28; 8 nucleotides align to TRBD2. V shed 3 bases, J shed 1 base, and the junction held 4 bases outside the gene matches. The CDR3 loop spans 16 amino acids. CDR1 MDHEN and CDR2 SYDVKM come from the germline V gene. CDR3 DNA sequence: TGTGCCAGCAGTTTTACCGCGGGGGGGAACACCGGGGAGCTGTTTTTT. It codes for CASSFTAGGNTGELFF.

The CDR3 sequence is CASSLRTGFSYEQYF. As DNA, the CDR3 is TGTGCCAGCAGTTTACGGACAGGCTTCTCCTACGAGCAGTACTTC. The chain joins TRBV27 to TRBJ2-7, with 7 positions matching TRBD1. The ends lost 2 bases at V and 0 bases at J; junction bases unmatched: 4. Germline CDR1 and CDR2: MNHEY and SMNVEV (reference sequence). This CDR3 comprises 15 residues.

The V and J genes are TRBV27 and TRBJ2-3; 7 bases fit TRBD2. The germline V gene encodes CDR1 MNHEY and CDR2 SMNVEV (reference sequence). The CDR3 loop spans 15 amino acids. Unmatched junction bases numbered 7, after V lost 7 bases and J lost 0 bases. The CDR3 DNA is TGTGCCAGCACCATCAGGCGGGAGAGCACAGATACGCAGTATTTT. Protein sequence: CASTIRRESTDTQYF.

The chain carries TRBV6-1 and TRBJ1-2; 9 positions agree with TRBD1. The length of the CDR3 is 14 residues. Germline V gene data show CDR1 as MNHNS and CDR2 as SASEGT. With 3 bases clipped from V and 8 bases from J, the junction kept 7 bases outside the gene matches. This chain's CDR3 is CASSELQGAEGYTF. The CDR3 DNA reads TGTGCCAGCAGTGAGCTACAGGGGGCAGAGGGCTACACCTTC.